The entry below describes one TCR beta chain. Its specificity is unknown. Germline V lookup: CDR1 GTSNPN, CDR2 SVGIG (reference sequence). This CDR3 is 13 amino acids long. V lost 5 bases and J 1 base, leaving 11 bases between the germline ends. Investigators reverse transcribed all isolated RNA, so they sequenced expressed TCRB transcripts. The repertoire was sequenced with immunoSEQ multiplex PCR; TCRdb's copy has only in-frame clones and lacks some. Of hundreds of thousands of clones listed, roughly 70% are singletons. The data belong to a study of beta chain features in type 1 diabetes. Study results and limitations: Lower insertion and higher deletion counts appeared at VDJ junctions in type 1 diabetes patients.

The receptor was isolated from a man aged 25 to 40 in good health. The V and J genes are TRBV30 and TRBJ1-1, with D perhaps matching TRBD1 (6 bases). Sequenced: naive CD4+ T cells from blood. The CDR3: CAWERGQNTEAFF. CDR3 in DNA: TGTGCCTGGGAGCGGGGGCAGAACACTGAAGCTTTCTTT.